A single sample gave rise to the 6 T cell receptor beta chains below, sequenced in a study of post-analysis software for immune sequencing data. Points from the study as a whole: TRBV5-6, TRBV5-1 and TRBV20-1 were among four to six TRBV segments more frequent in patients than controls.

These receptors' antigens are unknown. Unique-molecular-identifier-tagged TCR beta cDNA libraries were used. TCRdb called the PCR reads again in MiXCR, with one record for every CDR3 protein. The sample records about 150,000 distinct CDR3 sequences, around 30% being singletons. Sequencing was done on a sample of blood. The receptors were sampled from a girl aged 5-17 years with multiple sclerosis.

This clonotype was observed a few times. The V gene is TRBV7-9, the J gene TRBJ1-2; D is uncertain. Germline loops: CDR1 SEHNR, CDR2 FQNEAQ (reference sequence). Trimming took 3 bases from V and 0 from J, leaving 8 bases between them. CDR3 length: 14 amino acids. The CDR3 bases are TGTGCCAGCAGCTTGACCGCTTCTAACTATGGCTACACCTTC. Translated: CASSLTASNYGYTF.

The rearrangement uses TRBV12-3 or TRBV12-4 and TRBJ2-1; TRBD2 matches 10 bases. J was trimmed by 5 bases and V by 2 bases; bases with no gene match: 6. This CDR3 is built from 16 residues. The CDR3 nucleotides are TGTGCCAGCAGTTTACTTTTAGCGGGAGGAAACAATGAGCAGTTCTTC. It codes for CASSLLLAGGNNEQFF.

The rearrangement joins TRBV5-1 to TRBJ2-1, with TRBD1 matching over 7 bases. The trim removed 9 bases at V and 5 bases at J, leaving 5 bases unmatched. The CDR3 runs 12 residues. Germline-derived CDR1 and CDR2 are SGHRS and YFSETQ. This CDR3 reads CATRQGHNEQFF. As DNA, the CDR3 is TGCGCCACGAGACAGGGACACAATGAGCAGTTCTTC. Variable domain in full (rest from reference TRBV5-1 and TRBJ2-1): KAGVTQTPRYLIKTRGQQVTLSCSPISGHRSVSWYQQTPGQGLQFLFEYFSETQRNKGNFPGRFSGRQFSNSRSEMNVSTLELGDSALYLCATRQGHNEQFFGPGTRLTVL.

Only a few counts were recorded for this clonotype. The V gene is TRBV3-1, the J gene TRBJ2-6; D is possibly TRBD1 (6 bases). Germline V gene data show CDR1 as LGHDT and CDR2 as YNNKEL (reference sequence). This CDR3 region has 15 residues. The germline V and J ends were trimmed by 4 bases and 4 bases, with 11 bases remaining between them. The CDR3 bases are TGTGCCAGCAGCCCAACAGGGAGCGGGGCCAACGTCCTGACTTTC. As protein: CASSPTGSGANVLTF.

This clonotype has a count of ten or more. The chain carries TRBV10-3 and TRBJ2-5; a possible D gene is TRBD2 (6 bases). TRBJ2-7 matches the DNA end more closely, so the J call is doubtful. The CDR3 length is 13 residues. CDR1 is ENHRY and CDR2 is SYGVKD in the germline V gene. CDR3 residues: CATTQTGEDEQYF. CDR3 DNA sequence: TGTGCCACCACCCAGACCGGGGAGGACGAGCAGTACTTC.

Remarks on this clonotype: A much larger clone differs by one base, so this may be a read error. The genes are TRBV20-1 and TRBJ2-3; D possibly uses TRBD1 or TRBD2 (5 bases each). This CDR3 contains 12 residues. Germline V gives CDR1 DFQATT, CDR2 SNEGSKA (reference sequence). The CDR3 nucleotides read TGCAGGGCTAGAGATTGGGGGAATCCGCAGTATTTT. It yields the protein CRARDWGNPQYF.